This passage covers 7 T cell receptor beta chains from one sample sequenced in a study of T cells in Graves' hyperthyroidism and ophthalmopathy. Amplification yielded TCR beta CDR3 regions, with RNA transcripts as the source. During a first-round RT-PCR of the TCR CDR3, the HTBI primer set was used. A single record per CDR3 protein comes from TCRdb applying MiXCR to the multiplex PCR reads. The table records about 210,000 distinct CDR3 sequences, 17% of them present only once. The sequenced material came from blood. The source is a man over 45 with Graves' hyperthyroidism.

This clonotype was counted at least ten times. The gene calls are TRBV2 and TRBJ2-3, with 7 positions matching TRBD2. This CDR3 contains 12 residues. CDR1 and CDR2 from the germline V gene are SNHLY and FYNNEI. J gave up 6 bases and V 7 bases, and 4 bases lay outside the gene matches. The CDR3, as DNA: TGTGCCAGCAAACGGGAGGCCGATACGCAGTATTTT. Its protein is CASKREADTQYF.

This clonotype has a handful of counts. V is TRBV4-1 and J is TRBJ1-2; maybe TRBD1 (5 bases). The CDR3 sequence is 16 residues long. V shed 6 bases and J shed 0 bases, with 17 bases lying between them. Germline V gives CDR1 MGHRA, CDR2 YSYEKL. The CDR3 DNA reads TGCGCCAGCAGGAACAGGTCGGGGTTTGCTAACTATGGCTACACCTTC. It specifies CASRNRSGFANYGYTF.

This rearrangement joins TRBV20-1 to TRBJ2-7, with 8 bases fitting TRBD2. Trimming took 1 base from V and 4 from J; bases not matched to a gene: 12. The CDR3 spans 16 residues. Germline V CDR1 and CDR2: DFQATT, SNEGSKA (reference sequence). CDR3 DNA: TGCAGTGCTAGAGTCGGGGGGGGACTAGATCTTTACGAGCAGTACTTC. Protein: CSARVGGGLDLYEQYF.

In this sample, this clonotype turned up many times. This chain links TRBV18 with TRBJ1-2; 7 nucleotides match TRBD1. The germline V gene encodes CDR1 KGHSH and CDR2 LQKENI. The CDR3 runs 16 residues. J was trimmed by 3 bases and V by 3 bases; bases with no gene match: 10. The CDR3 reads CASSPRTGVTYYGYTF. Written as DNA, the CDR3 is TGTGCCAGCTCACCGCGGACAGGCGTGACCTACTATGGCTACACCTTC.

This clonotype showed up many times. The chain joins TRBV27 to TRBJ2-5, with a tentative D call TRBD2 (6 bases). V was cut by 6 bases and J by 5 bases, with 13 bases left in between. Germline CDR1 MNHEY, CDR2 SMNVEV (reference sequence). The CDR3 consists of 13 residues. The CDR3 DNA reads TGTGCCAGCAGGAGGAGGGTGGGGGAGACCCAGTACTTC. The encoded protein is CASRRRVGETQYF.

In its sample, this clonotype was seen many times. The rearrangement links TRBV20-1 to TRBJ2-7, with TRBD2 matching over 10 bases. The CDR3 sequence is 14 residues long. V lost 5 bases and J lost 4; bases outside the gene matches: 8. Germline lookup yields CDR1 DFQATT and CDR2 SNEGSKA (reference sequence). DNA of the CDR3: TGCAGTGCTCAACGGACTAGCGGTGGGTACGAGCAGTACTTC. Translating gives CSAQRTSGGYEQYF.

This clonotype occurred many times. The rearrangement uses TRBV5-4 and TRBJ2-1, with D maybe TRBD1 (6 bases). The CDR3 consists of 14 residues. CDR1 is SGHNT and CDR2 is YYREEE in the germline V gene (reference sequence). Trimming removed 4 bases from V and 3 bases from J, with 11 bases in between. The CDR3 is CASSRPDSYNEQFF. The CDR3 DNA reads TGTGCCAGCAGCCGGCCGGACAGCTACAATGAGCAGTTCTTC. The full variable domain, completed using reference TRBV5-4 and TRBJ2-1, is ETGVTQSPTHLIKTRGQQVTLRCSSQSGHNTVSWYQQALGQGPQFIFQYYREEENGRGNFPPRFSGLQFPNYSSELNVNALELDDSALYLCASSRPDSYNEQFFGPGTRLTVL.